A single T cell receptor (beta chain) is shown here with its context. What this receptor recognizes is not known. No much larger clonotype is one base removed from it; base qualities were not supplied. This specimen comes from a study of blood T cell repertoires in COVID-19 (dated by TCRdb to 2019 to 2021). For context, the study as a whole: Samples from collaborators originated in the United States, Italy and Spain and spanned both the acute and convalescent phases of COVID-19. The prospective study material was composed of cDNA or gDNA derived from T cells, B-cell-depleted T cells, or PBMCs. Subjects who had been exposed to COVID-19, were actively infected with it, or had recovered from it provided the deeply sampled blood TCRbeta repertoires that made up the dataset. The repertoires were released in a freely available public database meant as a resource for research on the immune response to SARS-CoV-2. Samples came from the ongoing ImmuneRACE study (first 160 participants) plus 1,254 subjects from 6 global collaborators. Nearly every sample came with metadata listing a de-identified subject ID, COVID-19 status, age in years and sex. Where HLA class I and class II types were available, the types were taken from metadata supplied by the sample provider, not from assay-based typing. General study outcomes and caveats: The quantity of clinical and demographic metadata differed by source and by participant and was supplied without curation.

TCRbeta CDR3 regions were amplified from genomic DNA using the immunoSEQ Assay, a bias-controlled multiplex PCR. From the authors' description of their analysis: Within the assay, amplification of reference gene primers was used to estimate how many nucleated cells each sample contained. To quantify the absolute abundance of each unique TCRbeta CDR3 rearrangement, sequence reads were collapsed and filtered. For each sample, productive Simpson clonality was calculated as the square root of Simpson's diversity index across productive rearrangements. The clones in this table, taken by TCRdb from immuneACCESS, are in-frame only. Not every clone is retained; where verified, under half of the shortfall comes from an unresolved V gene, and the cause of the rest is unknown. The V and J calls and clone size are taken from that table; D and trimming were inferred from the DNA. This sample lists about 140,000 clones; roughly nine tenths were detected once. More than 5% of the sample is in the top ten clones.

The collaborating institutions used their own protocols to collect whole blood in K2EDTA tubes. For TCRbeta analysis, collaborators shipped samples in one of three forms: frozen whole blood, isolated PBMCs, or DNA extracted from either of those sample types. V is reduced by 0 bases and J by 7 bases, leaving a spacing of 9 bases between them. Measured from the cysteine to the phenylalanine, the CDR3 is 13 residues long. Solely the CDR3 DNA is kept, with 39 bases framed from the first base. CDR1 and CDR2, looked up from the germline V gene, are LGHNA and YSLEER. The source material was peripheral blood. The clonotype originates from a human donor in a cohort sampled during active COVID-19. This sequence uses TRBV4-3 and TRBJ1-1, with the D segment identity uncertain. The nucleotide sequence is given as TGCGCCAGCAGCCAAGAACTTCGATTTGAAGCTTTCTTT. Its protein product is CASSQELRFEAFF.